This T cell receptor beta chain was found in a study of control samples from healthy donors and cancer patients. Repertoires were generated with immunoSEQ multiplex PCR, while TCRdb's copy carries only in-frame clones and drops some. The sample yields about 50,000 clones, roughly nine tenths seen once. Sequencing input: PBMCs. This sequence originates from a man aged 30 to 45 with colorectal cancer.

Here the CDR3 DNA reads TGTGCCAGCAGCCAGAGGGAAGGTGGCTACACCTTC. Translated, it gives CASSQREGGYTF. The rearrangement uses TRBV3-1 (or the pseudogene TRBV3-2) and TRBJ1-2, with D hard to call. The CDR3 length is 12 residues. Germline assignment: CDR1 LGHDT and CDR2 YNNKEL (reference sequence). Trimming took 3 bases from V and 7 from J, leaving 9 bases between them.